This T cell receptor beta chain is drawn from a study of CD8+CD57+ T cells in acquired aplastic anemia. As regards this clonotype: Its ends do not fully match the called genes, so a read error is possible.

Sequenced patients had shown CD8+CD57+ cell expansion by flow cytometry. CDR3 and TCR beta VDJ profiling relied on genomic DNA as the template. TCRdb reprocessed the reads via MiXCR and lists one record per CDR3 protein. The data contain 120,000 or so distinct CDR3 sequences, over 30% of them singletons. The specimen was sorted CD4+, CD8+, or CD8+CD57+ T cells (not recorded which) from PBMCs. The clonotype was recovered from a human donor with aplastic anemia.

The CDR3 is CAGRFRGTDNEQFF. For the CDR3, the DNA is TGTGCCGGCAGGTTCCGGGGGACGGACAATGAGCAGTTCTTC. The rearrangement uses TRBV6-2 or TRBV6-3 and TRBJ2-1; weak D call: TRBD2 (6 bases). The CDR3 consists of 14 residues. Germline-derived CDR1 and CDR2 are MNHEY and SVGEGT.